Detailed here is one T cell receptor (beta chain). The germline V and J ends were trimmed by 2 bases and 3 bases, with 10 bases remaining between them. The germline CDR1 and CDR2 sequences are MGHRA and YSYEKL. This CDR3 is 14 amino acids long. The data were taken from a study of T-cell reconstitution after alpha-beta-depleted transplantation in children. Unique molecular identifiers featured in how the TCRbeta library was prepared. TCRdb reprocessed the PCR reads with MiXCR, giving one entry per CDR3 protein. The sample contains about 410,000 distinct CDR3 sequences, roughly 22% of which appear only once.

Material: PBMCs from the stem cell graft donor, obtained from the stem cell graft. This chain links TRBV4-1 with TRBJ1-2; tentative D call: TRBD1 (5 bases). The receptor was isolated from a human donor who donated a stem cell graft to a child with acute myeloid leukemia. CDR3 sequence: CASSQPGTDYGYTF. The CDR3 region has the DNA TGCGCCAGCAGCCAACCCGGGACGGACTATGGCTACACCTTC.